The rows below give T cell receptor beta chains drawn from one sample of a study of T cell clones after liver transplantation. Data came from immunoSEQ multiplex PCR; TCRdb stores just in-frame clones and leaves some out. The sample lists about 21,000 clones; over 85% were seen once. The input for sequencing was CD8+ T cells from blood, taken approximately 27 months after liver transplant. The receptors derive from a human patient who received a liver transplant. Some T cells may arise from the graft donor. The CDR3 runs from the conserved cysteine through the conserved F or W. A D gene is named only where the DNA matches it firmly. Not all rows give a size; the values are once, few, many and, for expanded clones, a class.

j_gene | v_gene | len | abundance | d_gene | CDR3nt | CDR3aa
TRBJ1-2 | TRBV2 | 14 | - | - | TGTGCCAGAACAGGACAGATCTCGAACTATGGCTACACCTTC | CARTGQISNYGYTF
TRBJ2-2 | TRBV29-1 | 16 | - | - | TGCAGCGTTGAAGGCCTCCGGGACGGAAGCACCGGGGAGCTGTTTTTT | CSVEGLRDGSTGELFF
TRBJ1-5 | TRBV27 | 15 | - | - | TGTGCCAGCAGTTTGCTTGGGATTTCCAATCAGCCCCAGCATTTT | CASSLLGISNQPQHF
TRBJ1-1 | TRBV6-5 | 14 | - | - | TGTGCCAGCAGTTATAACCAGCCTGACACTGAAGCTTTCTTT | CASSYNQPDTEAFF
TRBJ2-3 | TRBV7-9 | 15 | few | TRBD2 | TGTGCCAGCAGCTTAGGAACTAGCGGGAGAGCTCTGCTGTATTTT | CASSLGTSGRALLYF
TRBJ1-5 | TRBV5-6 | 13 | - | - | TGTGCCAGCAGCTTCAGGGTGGTTCAGCCCCAGCATTTT | CASSFRVVQPQHF
TRBJ2-7 | TRBV5-5 | 13 | - | - | TGTGCCAGCAGCTTGGTGGCACCGTACGAGCAGTACTTC | CASSLVAPYEQYF
TRBJ2-5 | TRBV2 | 17 | - | - | TGTGCCAGCATCCCGGGGGTAGAAGGGGCCGCTGGGTTAGCCCAGTACTTC | CASIPGVEGAAGLAQYF
TRBJ2-7 | TRBV10-1 | 15 | - | - | TGCGCCACTATAAACGGGAAGGGTGTGACCTACGAGCAGTACTTC | CATINGKGVTYEQYF
TRBJ2-1 | TRBV6-6 | 15 | once | TRBD2 | TGTGCCAGCAGCCGGGGACTAGCGGGAGGCAATGAGCAGTTCTTC | CASSRGLAGGNEQFF
TRBJ2-7 | TRBV27 | 16 | once | TRBD2 | TGTGCCAGCAGTTTATTCTATGGCGGGAGAGGCAACGAGCAGTACTTC | CASSLFYGGRGNEQYF
TRBJ2-7 | TRBV11-1 | 12 | - | - | TGTGCCAGCAGCTCCTCGAGCTACGAGCAGTACTTC | CASSSSSYEQYF
TRBJ2-5 | TRBV5-1 | 15 | - | TRBD2 | TGCGCCAGCAGCTTGGCCGTTAGCGGGAGGAAGACCCAGTACTTC | CASSLAVSGRKTQYF
TRBJ2-7 | TRBV7-8 | 15 | - | TRBD2 | TGTGCCAGCAGCCGATCACTAGCGAAAGATTACGAGCAGTACTTC | CASSRSLAKDYEQYF
TRBJ2-7 | TRBV28 | 15 | once | TRBD2 | TGTGCCAGCAGTTTATGGTCGAGCGGGAGTTACGAGCAGTACTTC | CASSLWSSGSYEQYF
TRBJ1-4 | TRBV7-8 | 14 | - | - | TGTGCCAGCAGCTCAAACCTGGGGAATGAAAAACTGTTTTTT | CASSSNLGNEKLFF
TRBJ2-2 | TRBV11-2 | 15 | - | TRBD1 | TGTGCCAGCAGTCGGGACAGGGGAGACACCGGGGAGCTGTTTTTT | CASSRDRGDTGELFF
TRBJ2-1 | TRBV4-2 | 16 | - | - | TGTGCCAGCAGCCAAGAACCGGGACTGGTTTACAATGAGCAGTTCTTC | CASSQEPGLVYNEQFF
TRBJ2-1 | TRBV9 | 15 | - | TRBD2 | TGTGCCAGCAGCGTTACTAGCGATCCCTCCGATGAGCAGTTCTTC | CASSVTSDPSDEQFF
TRBJ1-2 | TRBV5-6 | 12 | - | - | TGTGCCAGCGAAAGGGAATACTATGGCTACACCTTC | CASEREYYGYTF
TRBJ2-3 | TRBV10-2 | 18 | - | TRBD1 | TGCGCCAGCAGCCCGGGACAGGCTTTCTCCCCAGGGGCAGATACGCAGTATTTT | CASSPGQAFSPGADTQYF
TRBJ2-1 | TRBV11-3 | 14 | - | - | TGTGCCAGCAGCCCGGGCGGGACCTACAATGAGCAGTTCTTC | CASSPGGTYNEQFF
TRBJ1-5 | TRBV27 | 13 | - | - | TGTGCCAGCAGTTCGGGGTGGGTGCAGCCCCAGCATTTT | CASSSGWVQPQHF
TRBJ2-4 | TRBV15 | 17 | - | - | TGTGCCACCAGCAAGCCTGGGGCGGGGCTAGCCAAAAACATTCAGTACTTC | CATSKPGAGLAKNIQYF
TRBJ2-3 | TRBV30 | 16 | - | - | TGTGCCTGGAACCTTGGACCGCCGAGAAACACAGATACGCAGTATTTT | CAWNLGPPRNTDTQYF
TRBJ2-1 | TRBV5-1 | 13 | few | TRBD2 | TGCGCCAGCAGCATAGCGGGTGGAAATGAGCAGTTCTTC | CASSIAGGNEQFF
TRBJ2-3 | TRBV4-2 | 16 | - | TRBD2 | TGTGCCAGCAGCCCAGGACTAGCGGGAGGGCCTCTGGCGCAGTATTTT | CASSPGLAGGPLAQYF
TRBJ2-1 | TRBV4-1 | 15 | - | - | TGCGCCAGCAGCGACGCAACAGGGATCTGGCATGAGCAGTTCTTC | CASSDATGIWHEQFF
TRBJ2-4 | TRBV7-9 | 16 | - | - | TGTGCCAGCAGCTTGAGGGGTGAGGGAGTTGGAAACATTCAGTACTTC | CASSLRGEGVGNIQYF
TRBJ2-3 | TRBV11-2 | 15 | - | - | TGTGCCAGCAGCACCTCATTACAGGACCCAGATACGCAGTATTTT | CASSTSLQDPDTQYF
TRBJ2-1 | TRBV5-4 | 15 | - | TRBD1 | TGTGCCAGCAGCACCGGACAGGTCTCCTACAATGAGCAGTTCTTC | CASSTGQVSYNEQFF
TRBJ1-2 | TRBV5-4 | 11 | - | TRBD1 | TGTGCCAGCAGCTTGGAGGGGGCTCGCACCTTC | CASSLEGARTF
TRBJ2-3 | TRBV7-8 | 18 | - | TRBD2 | TGTGCCAGCAGCCCTCAGTTAGCGGGACCCTCTAGCACAGATACGCAGTATTTT | CASSPQLAGPSSTDTQYF
TRBJ1-2 | TRBV2 | 15 | - | TRBD1 | TGTGCCAGCAGTGACCCGGAGACAGGGGCCTCCGGCTACACCTTC | CASSDPETGASGYTF
TRBJ2-7 | TRBV7-8 | 18 | - | TRBD2 | TGTGCCAGCAGCTTAGCCCAGAATGCCGGGACTAGCGGTTACGAGCAGTACTTC | CASSLAQNAGTSGYEQYF
TRBJ2-7 | TRBV25-1 | 13 | - | - | TGTGCCAGCAGTGAACAGGGACGATACGAGCAGTACTTC | CASSEQGRYEQYF
TRBJ1-1 | TRBV7-9 | 13 | - | TRBD1 | TGTGCCAGCAACAGGGGGCCGAACACTGAAGCTTTCTTT | CASNRGPNTEAFF
TRBJ2-2 | TRBV7-9 | 15 | - | - | TGTGCCAGCAGCCCCACCTCTACGAACACCGGGGAGCTGTTTTTT | CASSPTSTNTGELFF
TRBJ2-3 | TRBV6-5 | 14 | - | - | TGTGCCAGCAGTGATACAGGTGTAACAGATACGCAGTATTTT | CASSDTGVTDTQYF
TRBJ2-7 | TRBV6-5 | 16 | - | TRBD1 | TGTGCCAGCAGTTACTCCCAGGGGGCGCTTTCCTACGAGCAGTACTTC | CASSYSQGALSYEQYF
TRBJ2-7 | TRBV4-2 | 16 | - | TRBD2 | TGTGCCAGCAGCCAAGAAGGCCTAGCGGGCCGCTACGAGCAGTACTTC | CASSQEGLAGRYEQYF
TRBJ1-2 | TRBV4-1 | 17 | - | - | TGCGCCAGCAGTGAGTATCTGATTCGGAACGTCGACTATGGCTACACCTTC | CASSEYLIRNVDYGYTF
TRBJ2-2 | TRBV19 | 15 | - | - | TGTGCCAGTAGAGGGATAACCGGGGTTACCGGGGAGCTGTTTTTT | CASRGITGVTGELFF
TRBJ2-7 | TRBV19 | 14 | once | TRBD1 | TGTGCCAGTAGTCAGGACAGGGGACGGGGAGAGCAGTACTTC | CASSQDRGRGEQYF
TRBJ1-4 | TRBV7-6 | 14 | - | TRBD1 | TGTGCCAGCAGTAACGACAGGGCTCTAGAAAAACTGTTTTTT | CASSNDRALEKLFF
TRBJ2-7 | TRBV6-5 | 14 | - | TRBD1 | TGTGCCAGCAGTTACGGGACAGGACCCTACGAGCAGTACTTC | CASSYGTGPYEQYF
TRBJ1-5 | TRBV21-1 | 14 | - | - | TGTGCCAGCAATGGGGGGCAAGGGCATCAGCCCCAGCATTTT | CASNGGQGHQPQHF
TRBJ2-7 | TRBV2 | 15 | - | TRBD1 | TGTGCCAGCAGTGGACAGGACAGGGGACTCTACGAGCAGTACTTC | CASSGQDRGLYEQYF
TRBJ1-2 | TRBV4-1 | 16 | - | TRBD1 | TGCGCCAGCAGCCAAGCGGCCGGGACAGGGGGCTTCGGCTACACCTTC | CASSQAAGTGGFGYTF
TRBJ2-1 | TRBV7-8 | 15 | - | TRBD2 | TGTGCCAGCAGCTTACCAGCGGGAGCCAACAATGAGCAGTTCTTC | CASSLPAGANNEQFF
TRBJ2-3 | TRBV7-2 | 15 | once | TRBD2 | TGTGCCAGCAGCAGTCTATGGCGGGAGACCTATACGCAGTATTTT | CASSSLWRETYTQYF
TRBJ2-3 | TRBV7-6 | 15 | - | TRBD2 | TGTGCCAGCAGCCAGACTAGCGGGGCAGCTGATACGCAGTATTTT | CASSQTSGAADTQYF
TRBJ2-1 | TRBV29-1 | 13 | - | - | TGCAGCGTTGTGCCCAGGGTCTACAATGAGCAGTTCTTC | CSVVPRVYNEQFF
TRBJ2-1 | TRBV27 | 14 | medium-sized | - | TGTGCCAGCAGTTCCTCCGGGATCTACAATGAGCAGTTCTTC | CASSSSGIYNEQFF
TRBJ2-7 | TRBV7-9 | 15 | once | - | TGTGCCAGCAGCAGTGATCCTAGCGCCGGCTACGAGCAGTACTTC | CASSSDPSAGYEQYF
TRBJ2-7 | TRBV7-3 | 13 | - | - | TGTGCCAGCAGCCAAAGGGTGGGTTACGAGCAGTACTTC | CASSQRVGYEQYF
TRBJ2-7 | TRBV7-8 | 14 | - | TRBD2 | TGTGCCAGCAGCTTTGCTAGCGGGATATACGAGCAGTACTTC | CASSFASGIYEQYF
TRBJ2-1 | TRBV10-3 | 13 | medium-sized | TRBD2 | TGTGCCATCACTGGCGGGAGGACGAATGAGCAGTTCTTC | CAITGGRTNEQFF
TRBJ2-1 | TRBV5-6 | 16 | - | TRBD1 | TGTGCCAGCAGCTCAGTAGCAACAGGGGGTCAAGATGAGCAGTTCTTC | CASSSVATGGQDEQFF